These 10 T cell receptor beta chains were all obtained from the same sample, sequenced in a study of tumor and adjacent non-tumor tissue in lung cancer. No cell sorting was done before RNA was extracted from the tissue. Three rounds of nested PCR, following a modified ARM-PCR protocol, produced the TCRbeta library. From the multiplex PCR reads, TCRdb called clonotypes with MiXCR, one entry per CDR3 protein. The sample lists about 93,000 distinct CDR3 sequences, around 71% occurring once. Material: lung tumor tissue. These TCRs come from a man aged 55 to 69 with non-small cell lung cancer.

About this clonotype: The junction and the germline gene differ at one end; a read error may be behind it. The chain carries TRBV7-2 and TRBJ2-3, with 14 nucleotides matching TRBD2. In germline, CDR1 is SGHTA, CDR2 FQGNSA. The CDR3 runs to 18 residues. The CDR3 here is CASSLGTSGGFLTDTQYF. CDR3 coding DNA: TGTGCCAGTAGCTTAGGGACTAGCGGGGGATTTCTCACAGATACGCAGTATTTT.

Details on this clonotype: The conserved final phenylalanine or tryptophan is absent from the CDR3, which likely points to a read error. V is TRBV11-1 and J is TRBJ2-1, with 11 bases fitting TRBD1. The CDR3 is made up of 14 amino acids. V was clipped by 7 bases and J by 8 bases; unmatched bases: 7. Germline V gene lookup returns CDR1 SGHAT and CDR2 FQDESV (reference sequence). The CDR3 nucleotides read TGTGCCAGCAACTACGGACAGGGGGCTTATGAGCAGTTCCTC. It encodes CASNYGQGAYEQFL.

About this clonotype itself: At one end the junction does not follow the germline gene, possibly because of a read error. The CDR3 DNA sequence: TGTGCCGGCAGCCAAGAAGGTAGCGACTCCTACAATGGGCAGTTCTTC. Translation: CAGSQEGSDSYNGQFF. J is TRBJ2-1 and V is TRBV4-2, with D possibly being TRBD2 (5 bases). CDR3 length: 16 residues. CDR1 is LGHNA, CDR2 YNFKEQ, per germline.

About this clonotype itself: This may come from a read error, since a much larger clone is one base off. The chain carries TRBV12-3 or TRBV12-4 and TRBJ2-1, with 10 positions matching TRBD2. The CDR3 has 15 amino acids. DNA of the CDR3: TGTGCCATCAGTTTAGAAGCGGGGGGGATCCGAGAGCAGTTCTTC. As protein: CAISLEAGGIREQFF.

This clonotype was picked up many times. The J gene is TRBJ2-5, the V gene TRBV20-1; possibly TRBD1 or TRBD2 for D (5 bases each). Germline V gene lookup returns CDR1 DFQATT and CDR2 SNEGSKA (reference sequence). Trimming stripped 5 bases from V and 4 bases from J, with 14 bases between. CDR3 length equals 13 residues. The CDR3 sequence: CSADGWGSETQYF. CDR3 DNA sequence: TGCAGTGCTGACGGGTGGGGGTCAGAGACCCAGTACTTC.

The chain has TRBV6-1 and TRBJ2-7, with D tentatively TRBD2 (6 bases). Germline V gives CDR1 MNHNS, CDR2 SASEGT. CDR3 length equals 14 residues. In DNA form, the CDR3 reads TGTGCGAGGAGGGACCAGGGATGGGCCTACGAGCAGTACTTC. It specifies CARRDQGWAYEQYF.

This sequence joins TRBV12-3 or TRBV12-4 and TRBJ2-7; weak D call: TRBD2 (5 bases). The CDR3 spans 15 residues. With 6 bases removed from V and 12 bases from J, the gap between germline ends came to 27 bases. CDR3 sequence: CASSTQDLGPYVRYF. The CDR3 bases are TGTGCCAGCAGCACTCAGGACTTAGGGCCATACGTGCGGTACTTC.

The chain carries TRBV6-2 or TRBV6-3 and TRBJ2-7; the D call may be TRBD1 or TRBD2 (6 bases each). Germline loops: CDR1 MNHEY, CDR2 SVGEGT. Trimming cost V 4 bases and J 4 bases, with 20 bases left between them. The length of the CDR3 is 16 residues. In DNA form, the CDR3 reads TGTGCCAGCAGTTGCTCACTAGCAGGGGTATCTTACGAGCAGTACTTC. This codes for CASSCSLAGVSYEQYF.

The sample holds a few counts of this clonotype. This could be a read error, since a much larger clone is one nucleotide away. This chain connects TRBV12-5 to TRBJ2-5, with a weak D call TRBD2 (6 bases). Germline V gene lookup returns CDR1 LGHNT and CDR2 FRNRAP. Trimming removed 2 bases at V and 12 bases at J, with 22 bases between. The CDR3 has 15 residues. The CDR3 DNA sequence: TGTGCTAGTGGTTTGCCCACTAGCAGGGAGGATACCAAGTACTTC. It encodes CASGLPTSREDTKYF.

As for this clonotype: With a much larger clone just one base away, this may be a read error. This CDR3 fails to terminate in the conserved phenylalanine or tryptophan, so it likely reflects a read error. V is TRBV20-1 and J is TRBJ2-2, with TRBD1 matching 7 bases. CDR1 DFQATT and CDR2 SNEGSKA come from the germline V gene (reference sequence). The CDR3 loop spans 14 amino acids. Losses at the gene ends were 6 bases for V and 1 base for J; bases not matched to a gene: 5. CDR3 nucleotide sequence: TGCAGTGCCCTGGGACAGAAGAACACCGGGGAGCTGTTTTTG. Its translation is CSALGQKNTGELFL.